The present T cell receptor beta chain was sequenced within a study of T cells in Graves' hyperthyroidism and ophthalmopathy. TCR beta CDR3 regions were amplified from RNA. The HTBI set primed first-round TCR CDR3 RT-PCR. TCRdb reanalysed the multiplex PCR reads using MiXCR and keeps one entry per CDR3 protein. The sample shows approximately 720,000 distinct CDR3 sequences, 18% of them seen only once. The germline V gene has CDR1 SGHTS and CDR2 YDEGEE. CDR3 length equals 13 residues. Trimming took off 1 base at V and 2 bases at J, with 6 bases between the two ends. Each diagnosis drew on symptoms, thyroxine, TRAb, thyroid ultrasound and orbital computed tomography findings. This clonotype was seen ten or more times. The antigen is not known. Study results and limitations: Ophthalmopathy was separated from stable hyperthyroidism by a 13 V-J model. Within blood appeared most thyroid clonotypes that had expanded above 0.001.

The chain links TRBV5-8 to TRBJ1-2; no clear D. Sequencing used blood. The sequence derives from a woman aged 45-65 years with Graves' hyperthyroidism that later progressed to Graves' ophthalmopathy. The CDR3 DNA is TGTGCCAGCAGCTTGAGTAGCAACTATGGCTACACCTTC. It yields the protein CASSLSSNYGYTF. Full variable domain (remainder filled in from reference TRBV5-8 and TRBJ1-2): EAGVTQSPTHLIKTRGQQATLRCSPISGHTSVYWYQQALGLGLQFLLWYDEGEERNRGNFPPRFSGRQFPNYSSELNVNALELEDSALYLCASSLSSNYGYTFGSGTRLTVV.